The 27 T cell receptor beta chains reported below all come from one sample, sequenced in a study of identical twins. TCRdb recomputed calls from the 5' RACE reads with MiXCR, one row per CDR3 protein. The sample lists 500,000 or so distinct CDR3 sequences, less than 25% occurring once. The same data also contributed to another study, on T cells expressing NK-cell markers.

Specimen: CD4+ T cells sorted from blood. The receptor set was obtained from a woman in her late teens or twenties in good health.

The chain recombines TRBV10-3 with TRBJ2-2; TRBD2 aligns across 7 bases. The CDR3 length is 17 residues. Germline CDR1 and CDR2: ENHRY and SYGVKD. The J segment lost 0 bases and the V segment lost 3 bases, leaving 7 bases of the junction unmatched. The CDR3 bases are TGTGCCATCAGTGAACGATCCGGGACTACGAACACCGGGGAGCTGTTTTTT. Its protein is CAISERSGTTNTGELFF.

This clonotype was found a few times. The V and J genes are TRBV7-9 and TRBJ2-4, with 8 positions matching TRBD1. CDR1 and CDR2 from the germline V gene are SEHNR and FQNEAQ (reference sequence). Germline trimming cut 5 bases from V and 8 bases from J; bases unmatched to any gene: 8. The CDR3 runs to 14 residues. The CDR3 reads CASSPRDRPHIQYF. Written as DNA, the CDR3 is TGTGCCAGCAGCCCTCGGGACAGGCCCCACATTCAGTACTTC.

The CDR3 loop is CASSLGRPGQNEQFF. DNA of the CDR3: TGTGCCAGCAGCCTTGGACGCCCGGGGCAGAATGAGCAGTTCTTC. The chain couples TRBV5-6 to TRBJ2-1; possibly TRBD1 or TRBD2 for D (5 bases each). This CDR3 spans 15 amino acids. CDR1 and CDR2 (germline): SGHDT, YYEEEE. V gave up 4 bases and J gave up 7 bases, with 18 bases separating them.

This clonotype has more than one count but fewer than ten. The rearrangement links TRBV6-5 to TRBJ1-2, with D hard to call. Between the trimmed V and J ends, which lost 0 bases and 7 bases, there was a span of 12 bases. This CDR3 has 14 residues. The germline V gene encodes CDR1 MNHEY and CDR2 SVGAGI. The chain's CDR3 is CASSYSGRASGYTF. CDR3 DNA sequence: TGTGCCAGCAGTTACTCAGGGAGGGCCTCTGGCTACACCTTC.

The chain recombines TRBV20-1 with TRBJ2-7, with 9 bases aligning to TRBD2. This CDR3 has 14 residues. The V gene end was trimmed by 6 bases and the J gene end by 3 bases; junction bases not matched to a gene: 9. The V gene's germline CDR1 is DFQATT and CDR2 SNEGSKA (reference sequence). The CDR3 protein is CSAVSGGSLYEQYF. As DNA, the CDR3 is TGCAGTGCGGTTAGCGGGGGTTCTCTCTACGAGCAGTACTTC.

This CDR3 reads CASSGQATDTQYF. Here the CDR3 DNA reads TGTGCCAGCAGCGGACAGGCCACAGATACGCAGTATTTT. V gene TRBV7-2 combines with J gene TRBJ2-3; 7 bases align to TRBD1. The CDR3 is 13 residues long. The germline V gene encodes CDR1 SGHTA and CDR2 FQGNSA. Losses at the gene ends were 5 bases for V and 2 bases for J; bases not matched to a gene: 1.

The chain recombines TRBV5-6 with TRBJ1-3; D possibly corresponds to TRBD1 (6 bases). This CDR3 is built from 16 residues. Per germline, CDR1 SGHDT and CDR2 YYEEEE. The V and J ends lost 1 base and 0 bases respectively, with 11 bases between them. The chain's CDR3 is CASSLSRGHSGNTIYF. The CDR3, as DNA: TGTGCCAGCAGCTTGTCTAGGGGACACTCTGGAAACACCATATATTTT.

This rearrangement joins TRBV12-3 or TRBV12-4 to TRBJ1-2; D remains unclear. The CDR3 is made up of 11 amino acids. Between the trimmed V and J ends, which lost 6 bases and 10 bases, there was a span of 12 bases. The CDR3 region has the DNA TGTGCCAGCAGCTCTAGATTTGTCTACACCTTC. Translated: CASSSRFVYTF.

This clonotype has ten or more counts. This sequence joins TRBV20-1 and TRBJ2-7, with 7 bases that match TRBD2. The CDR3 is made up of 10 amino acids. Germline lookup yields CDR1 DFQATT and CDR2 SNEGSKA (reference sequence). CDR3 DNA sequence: TGCGGCGCGGGAGAATACGAGCAGTACTTC. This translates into CGAGEYEQYF.

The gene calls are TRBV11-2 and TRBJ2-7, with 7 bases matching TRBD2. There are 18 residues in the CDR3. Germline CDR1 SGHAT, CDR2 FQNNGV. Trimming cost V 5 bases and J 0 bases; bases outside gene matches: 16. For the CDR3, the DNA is TGTGCCAGCAGCCGCGGGAGTCCGGCCCCTACGAGCTCCTACGAGCAGTACTTC. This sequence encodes CASSRGSPAPTSSYEQYF. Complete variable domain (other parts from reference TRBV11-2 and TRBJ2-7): EAGVAQSPRYKIIEKRQSVAFWCNPISGHATLYWYQQILGQGPKLLIQFQNNGVVDDSQLPKDRFSAERLKGVDSTLKIQPAKLEDSAVYLCASSRGSPAPTSSYEQYFGPGTRLTVT.

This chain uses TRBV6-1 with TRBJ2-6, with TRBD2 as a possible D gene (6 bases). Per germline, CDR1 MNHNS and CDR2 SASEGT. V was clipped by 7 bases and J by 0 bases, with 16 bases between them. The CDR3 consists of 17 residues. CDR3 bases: TGTGCCAGCATCCTCCGGGGGAGGAGCTCTGGGGCCAACGTCCTGACTTTC. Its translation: CASILRGRSSGANVLTF.

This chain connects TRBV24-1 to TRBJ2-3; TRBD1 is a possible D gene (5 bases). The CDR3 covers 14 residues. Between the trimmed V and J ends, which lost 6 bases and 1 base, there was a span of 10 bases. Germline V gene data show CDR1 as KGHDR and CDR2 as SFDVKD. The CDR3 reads CATSQGPGTDTQYF. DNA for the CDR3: TGTGCCACCAGTCAGGGCCCCGGCACAGATACGCAGTATTTT.

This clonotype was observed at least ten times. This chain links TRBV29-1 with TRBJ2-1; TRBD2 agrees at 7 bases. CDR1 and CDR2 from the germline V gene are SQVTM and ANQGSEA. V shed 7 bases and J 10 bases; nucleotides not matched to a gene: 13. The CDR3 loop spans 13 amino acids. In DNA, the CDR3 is TGCAGCGCCTCCCCGGGGGGTCTTCGCGAGCAGTTCTTC. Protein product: CSASPGGLREQFF.

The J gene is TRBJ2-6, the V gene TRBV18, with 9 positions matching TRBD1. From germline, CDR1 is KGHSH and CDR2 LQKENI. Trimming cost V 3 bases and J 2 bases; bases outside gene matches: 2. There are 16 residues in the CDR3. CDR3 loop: CASSPGQGTGANVLTF. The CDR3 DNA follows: TGTGCCAGCTCACCGGGACAGGGAACTGGGGCCAACGTCCTGACTTTC.

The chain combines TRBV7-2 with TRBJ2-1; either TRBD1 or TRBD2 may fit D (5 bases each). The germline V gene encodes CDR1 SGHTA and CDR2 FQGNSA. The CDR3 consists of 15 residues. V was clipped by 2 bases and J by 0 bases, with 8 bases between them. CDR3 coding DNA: TGTGCCAGCAGCTTATACGGGACCTCCTACAATGAGCAGTTCTTC. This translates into CASSLYGTSYNEQFF.

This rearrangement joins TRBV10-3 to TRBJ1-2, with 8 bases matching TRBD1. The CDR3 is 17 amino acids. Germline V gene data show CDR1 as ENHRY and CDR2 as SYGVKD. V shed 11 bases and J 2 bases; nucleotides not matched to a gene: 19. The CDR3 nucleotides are TGTGCCGGACAAAGAGGGACAGGACGAGGTGGGAACTATGGCTACACCTTC. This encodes CAGQRGTGRGGNYGYTF.

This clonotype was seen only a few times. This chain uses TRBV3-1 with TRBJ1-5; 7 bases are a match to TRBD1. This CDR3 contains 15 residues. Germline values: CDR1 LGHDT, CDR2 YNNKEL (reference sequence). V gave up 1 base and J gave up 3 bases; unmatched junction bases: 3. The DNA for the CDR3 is TGTGCCAGCAGCCAAGGGACAGGAAACAATCAGCCCCAGCATTTT. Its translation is CASSQGTGNNQPQHF.

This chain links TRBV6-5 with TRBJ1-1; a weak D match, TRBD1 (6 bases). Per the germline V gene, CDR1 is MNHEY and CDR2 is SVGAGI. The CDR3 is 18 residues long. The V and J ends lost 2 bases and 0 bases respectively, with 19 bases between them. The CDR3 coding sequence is TGTGCCAGCAGTTACCGCTGGAAGTCCGGGACACTGAACACTGAAGCTTTCTTT. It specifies CASSYRWKSGTLNTEAFF.

The CDR3, as DNA: TGTGCCAGCACCCCCTTCGGGGGGGGCGAATCACCCCTCCACTTT. Amino acid sequence: CASTPFGGGESPLHF. J is TRBJ1-6 and V is TRBV7-9, with D possibly TRBD1 on 6 matching bases. This CDR3 spans 15 amino acids. V gave up 7 bases and J gave up 10 bases, with 20 bases separating them. CDR1 and CDR2 (germline): SEHNR, FQNEAQ (reference sequence).

CDR3 sequence: CASSLWGAQNTGELFF. For the CDR3, the DNA is TGTGCCAGCAGTTTATGGGGGGCCCAGAACACCGGGGAGCTGTTTTTT. V gene TRBV27 combines with J gene TRBJ2-2; the D gene could be TRBD1 or TRBD2 (6 bases each). The germline gives CDR1 MNHEY, CDR2 SMNVEV (reference sequence). The CDR3 loop spans 16 amino acids. V was trimmed by 1 base and J by 1 base, leaving 10 bases between them.

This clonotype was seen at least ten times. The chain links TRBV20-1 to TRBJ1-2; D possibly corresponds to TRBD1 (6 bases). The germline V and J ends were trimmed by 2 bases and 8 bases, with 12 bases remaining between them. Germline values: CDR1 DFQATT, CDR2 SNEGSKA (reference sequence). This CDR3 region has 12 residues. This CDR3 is CSARSTGGGYTF. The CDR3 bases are TGCAGTGCTAGATCGACAGGCGGCGGCTACACCTTC.

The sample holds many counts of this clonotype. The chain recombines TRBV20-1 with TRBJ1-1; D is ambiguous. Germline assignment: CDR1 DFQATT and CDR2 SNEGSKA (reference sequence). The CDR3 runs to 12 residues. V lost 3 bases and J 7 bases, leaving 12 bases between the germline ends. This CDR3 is CSASRGSDEAFF. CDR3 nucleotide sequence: TGCAGTGCTAGCCGAGGGAGTGATGAAGCTTTCTTT.

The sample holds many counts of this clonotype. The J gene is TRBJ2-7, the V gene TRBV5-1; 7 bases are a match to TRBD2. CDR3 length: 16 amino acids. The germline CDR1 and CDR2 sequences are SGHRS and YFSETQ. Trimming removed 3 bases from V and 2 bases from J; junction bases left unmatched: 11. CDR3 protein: CASSYSTAGVTYEQYF. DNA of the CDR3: TGCGCCAGCAGCTACTCTACCGCGGGGGTCACCTACGAGCAGTACTTC.

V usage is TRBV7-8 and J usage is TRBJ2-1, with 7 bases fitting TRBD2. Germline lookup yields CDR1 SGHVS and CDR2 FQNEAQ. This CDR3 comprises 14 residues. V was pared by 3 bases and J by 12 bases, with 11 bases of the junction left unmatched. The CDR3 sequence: CASSFGPRPGGQFF. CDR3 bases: TGTGCCAGCAGCTTCGGTCCCCGCCCGGGGGGGCAGTTCTTC.

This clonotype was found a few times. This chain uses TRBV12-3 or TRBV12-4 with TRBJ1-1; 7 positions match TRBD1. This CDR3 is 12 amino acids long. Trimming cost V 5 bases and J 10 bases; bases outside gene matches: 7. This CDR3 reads CASSPRDRGAFF. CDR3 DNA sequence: TGTGCCAGCAGTCCACGGGACAGAGGAGCTTTCTTT.

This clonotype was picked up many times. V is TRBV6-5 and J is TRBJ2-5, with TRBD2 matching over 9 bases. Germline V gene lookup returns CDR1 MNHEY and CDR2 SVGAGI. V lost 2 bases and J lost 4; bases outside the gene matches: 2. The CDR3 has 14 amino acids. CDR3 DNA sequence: TGTGCCAGCAGTTACGCGCGGGGGGGAGAGACCCAGTACTTC. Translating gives CASSYARGGETQYF.

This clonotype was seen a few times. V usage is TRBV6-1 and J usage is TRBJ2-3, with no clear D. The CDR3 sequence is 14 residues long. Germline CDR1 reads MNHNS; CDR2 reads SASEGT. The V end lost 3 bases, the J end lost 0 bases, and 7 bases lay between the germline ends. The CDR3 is CASSDRPSTDTQYF. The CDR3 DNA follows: TGTGCCAGCAGTGACCGACCCAGCACAGATACGCAGTATTTT.